A few counts support the clone carrying this TCR beta chain. As yet, its antigen is unknown. These data are taken from a study of identical twins. MiXCR, applied by TCRdb to the 5' RACE reads, yields one record per CDR3 protein. The data hold more than 400,000 distinct CDR3 sequences, with about 15% observed a single time. Study-wide results and limits: Excess sharing between twins was weaker in beta out-of-frame sequences.

The CDR3 runs to 13 residues. Per the germline V gene, CDR1 is LGHDT and CDR2 is YNNKEL (reference sequence). The ends were cut back, 2 bases at V and 1 base at J, with 5 bases in the middle. In addition, the sample was reused for a study of yellow fever vaccine responses in identical twins.

The J gene is TRBJ2-5, the V gene TRBV3-1; D unclear. This TCR came from a woman under 30 in good health. What was sequenced was CD4+ T cells sorted from blood. CDR3 amino acids: CASSQKVQETQYF. The CDR3 coding sequence is TGTGCCAGCAGCCAAAAAGTCCAAGAGACCCAGTACTTC.